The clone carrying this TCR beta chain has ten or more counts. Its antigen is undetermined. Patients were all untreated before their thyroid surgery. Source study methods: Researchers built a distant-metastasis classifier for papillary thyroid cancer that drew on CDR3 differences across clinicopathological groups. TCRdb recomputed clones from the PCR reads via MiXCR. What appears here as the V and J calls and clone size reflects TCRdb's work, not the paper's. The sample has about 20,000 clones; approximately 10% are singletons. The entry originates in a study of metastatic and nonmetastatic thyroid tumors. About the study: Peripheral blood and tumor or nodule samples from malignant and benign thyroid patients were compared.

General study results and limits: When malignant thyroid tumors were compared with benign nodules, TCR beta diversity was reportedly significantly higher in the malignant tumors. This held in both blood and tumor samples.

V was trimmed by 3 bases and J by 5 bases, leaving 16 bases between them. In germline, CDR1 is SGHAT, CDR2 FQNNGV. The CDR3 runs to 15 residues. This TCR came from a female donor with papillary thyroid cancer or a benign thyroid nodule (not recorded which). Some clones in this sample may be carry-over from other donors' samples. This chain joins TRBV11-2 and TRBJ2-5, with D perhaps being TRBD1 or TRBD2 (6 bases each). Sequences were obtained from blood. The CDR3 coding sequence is TGTGCCAGCAGCTTGGGTAGCGGAGGGGGGGAGACCCAGTACTTC. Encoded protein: CASSLGSGGGETQYF.